The clone carrying this T cell receptor (beta chain) was observed many times. Its antigen is unknown. Germline CDR1 and CDR2: SGHDN and FVKESK. Trimming cost V 0 bases and J 10 bases, with 14 bases left between them. The CDR3 totals 14 residues. This sample was taken from a study of CD8 T cells in ankylosing spondylitis. Study findings and constraints: Ankylosing spondylitis blood appeared to be characterized by a TCR beta motif of several highly homologous variants. Clones linked to disease were reported to show significant enrichment in matched ankylosing spondylitis synovial fluid.

TCRdb re-called the 5' RACE reads through MiXCR, storing one row per CDR3 protein. The sample lists around 150,000 distinct CDR3 sequences; approximately 20% were seen once. This TCR derives from a male donor with ankylosing spondylitis or in good health (not recorded which). The chain combines TRBV14 with TRBJ2-3; D may match TRBD1 or TRBD2 (5 bases each). Sequencing was carried out using blood, either unsorted or a sorted T cell fraction (not recorded which). CDR3 bases: TGTGCCAGCAGCCAAGATGGGGGAATTCAGTCGCAGTATTTT. It specifies CASSQDGGIQSQYF.